A selection of T cell receptor beta chains follows, all from one sample in a study of blood T cell repertoires in COVID-19. Sequenced by immunoSEQ multiplex PCR; TCRdb stores in-frame clones only, minus some. The sample has 200,000 or so clones; about 87% are singletons. The sequencing sample was made of PBMCs or T cells enriched from blood (not recorded which). Source of these receptors: a woman in her 30s who had recovered from COVID-19. Both conserved end residues are part of each CDR3. A D gene is named only where the DNA matches it firmly.

v_gene	j_gene	len	d_gene	CDR3aa
TRBV5-1	TRBJ1-4	14	TRBD1	CASSSGTVLEKLFF
TRBV4-1	TRBJ1-6	13	-	CASSQVLGGPLHF
TRBV4-1	TRBJ2-7	19	TRBD1	CASSQGWDRVLTSSYEQYF
TRBV25-1	TRBJ1-2	13	TRBD1	CASSPTGHYGYTF
TRBV28	TRBJ2-7	13	-	CASSGLSTYEQYF
TRBV29-1	TRBJ2-7	15	TRBD2	CSVEGTSGGKARQYF
TRBV4-2	TRBJ1-2	13	TRBD1	CASSPTGGDGYTF
TRBV7-2	TRBJ2-2	15	TRBD1	CASSPRAQGAGELFF
TRBV7-8	TRBJ1-1	15	-	CASSLGGRGNTEAFF
TRBV7-8	TRBJ1-3	16	-	CASSLGGQSSGNTIYF
TRBV15	TRBJ1-2	13	-	CATSRDLGYGYTF
TRBV2	TRBJ2-2	13	-	CASKETITGELFF
TRBV19	TRBJ1-1	12	-	CASSIGALKAFF
TRBV12-3/TRBV12-4	TRBJ2-4	12	-	CASSFLKNIQYF
TRBV27	TRBJ1-4	16	-	CASRDPRGGTQEKLFF
TRBV9	TRBJ2-2	20	TRBD1	CASSKINGQGTAKNTGELFF
TRBV25-1	TRBJ1-6	13	-	CASSEQGGSPLHF
TRBV12-5	TRBJ2-1	12	-	CASGLYYNEQFF
TRBV7-2	TRBJ1-5	15	TRBD1	CASSSSTGNLQPQHF
TRBV14	TRBJ2-7	12	-	CASSRGAYEQYF
TRBV3-1/TRBV3-2	TRBJ1-1	11	-	CASGDGHSTVF
TRBV6-2/TRBV6-3	TRBJ2-7	13	TRBD1	CASSGTAPYEQYF
TRBV4-1	TRBJ2-3	17	-	CASSQRTRGPTTDTQYF
TRBV6-2/TRBV6-3	TRBJ2-7	13	TRBD2	CASSYSGAYEQYF
TRBV10-3	TRBJ1-1	14	-	CAIGGTEMNTEAFF
TRBV6-2/TRBV6-3	TRBJ1-1	15	TRBD1	CASSPRQGARTEAFF
TRBV19	TRBJ1-3	16	TRBD1	CASSMGQGARGNTIYF
TRBV6-2/TRBV6-3	TRBJ2-1	13	-	CASSYGRRGEQFF
TRBV7-6	TRBJ2-7	15	TRBD1	CASSSSTGQGQEQYF
TRBV7-9	TRBJ1-4	14	TRBD1	CASSFGDRDEKLFF
TRBV5-1	TRBJ1-1	16	TRBD1	CASSWQGDSIDTEAFF
TRBV5-5	TRBJ1-2	14	TRBD1	CASSLGDSNYGYTF
TRBV28	TRBJ1-5	16	-	CASSSSRVGSNQPQHF
TRBV11-1	TRBJ2-7	14	-	CASSWGPGSYEQYF
TRBV24-1	TRBJ2-5	14	-	CATVPRLPQETQYF
TRBV7-8	TRBJ2-1	14	TRBD1	CASSPRTGVNEQFF
TRBV2	TRBJ2-3	15	-	CASSPRGQSTDTQYF
TRBV7-6	TRBJ2-3	15	-	CASSSTSTSTDTQYF
TRBV29-1	TRBJ1-4	14	-	CSVETPNTNEKLFF
TRBV28	TRBJ2-3	12	-	CASRTTTDTQYF
TRBV9	TRBJ2-2	15	TRBD1	CASSTGTANTGELFF
TRBV7-3	TRBJ2-2	16	TRBD2	CASSSRERGFSGELFF
TRBV7-3	TRBJ2-7	14	-	CASSAVTVTYEQYF
TRBV5-5	TRBJ1-1	13	-	CASGIRDLAEAFF
TRBV11-3	TRBJ2-2	15	TRBD1	CASSTRDRPPGELFF
TRBV9	TRBJ2-3	15	-	CASNNLGTYTDTQYF
TRBV5-6	TRBJ1-2	15	-	CASSFLSGRGYGYTF